These T cell receptor beta chains were read from a single sample in a study of pediatric ulcerative colitis. This table comes from immunoSEQ multiplex PCR, and its TCRdb copy is limited to in-frame clones, with some not included. The profile shows over 10,000 clones, approximately 71% of them singletons. The sequenced sample consisted of gut tissue. The receptors shown here come from a boy between 10 and 17 years old who was a control in a study of pediatric ulcerative colitis. Each CDR3 is given with its conserved first and last residue. The D gene is left open where the match is weak. Only some rows state a clone size, as once, few, many or a class for expanded clones.

TRBJ2-7 | TRBV7-6 | - | 14 | - | TGTGCCAGCAGCTTAGAAACTAGCTTCTACGAGCAGTACTTC | CASSLETSFYEQYF
TRBJ2-3 | TRBV6-6 | TRBD2 | 15 | - | TGTGCCAGCAGTTACCCCGGACTAGACCGGGATACGCAGTATTTT | CASSYPGLDRDTQYF
TRBJ2-3 | TRBV2 | TRBD2 | 15 | - | TGTGCCAGCAGTTTGACTAGCGGGAGCACAGATACGCAGTATTTT | CASSLTSGSTDTQYF
TRBJ2-2 | TRBV7-2 | TRBD2 | 14 | - | TGTGCCAGCAGCTCGGGAGCGGGAGTCGGGGAGCTGTTTTTT | CASSSGAGVGELFF
TRBJ1-5 | TRBV6-5 | - | 15 | - | TGTGCCAGCAGTCCAGTTACAGGGAAAGGTCAGCCCCAGCATTTT | CASSPVTGKGQPQHF
TRBJ1-2 | TRBV28 | - | 13 | - | TGTGCCAGCTACCCCCGACGGACCGGGGGCTACACCTTC | CASYPRRTGGYTF
TRBJ2-3 | TRBV2 | - | 15 | - | TGTGCCAGCAGTGAATGGGACCCGCCGGCAGATACGCAGTATTTT | CASSEWDPPADTQYF
TRBJ1-2 | TRBV5-8 | - | 15 | - | TGTGCCAGCAGCTTCGGCAGGGCCACTAACTATGGCTACACCTTC | CASSFGRATNYGYTF
TRBJ1-2 | TRBV6-1 | TRBD1 | 15 | - | TGTGCCAGCAGTGAAGGGACAGGGGGCTACTATGGCTACACCTTC | CASSEGTGGYYGYTF
TRBJ1-4 | TRBV28 | - | 18 | few | TGTGCCAGCAGTTTACCACGCGACTCGGACGGTAAAAATGAAAAACTGTTTTTT | CASSLPRDSDGKNEKLFF
TRBJ2-1 | TRBV11-3 | - | 12 | few | TGTGCCAGCAGCTTAAACGTCAATGAGCAGTTCTTC | CASSLNVNEQFF
TRBJ2-2 | TRBV5-6 | - | 15 | - | TGTGCCAGCAGCCCCTTTGCGGGGTGCACCGGGGAGCTGTTTTTT | CASSPFAGCTGELFF
TRBJ1-5 | TRBV2 | TRBD1 | 15 | - | TGTGCCAGCAGTCCCGGGACAGGGGGCCGGCAGCCCCAGCATTTT | CASSPGTGGRQPQHF
TRBJ2-1 | TRBV6-6 | - | 12 | - | TGTGCCAGCAGTACAGGGTCTTCTGAGCAGTTCTTC | CASSTGSSEQFF
TRBJ1-1 | TRBV29-1 | - | 13 | - | TGCAGCGTTGGCAGGGGAGGAAACACTGAAGCTTTCTTT | CSVGRGGNTEAFF
TRBJ2-1 | TRBV6-5 | TRBD2 | 15 | - | TGTGCCAGCAGAAGTAACGGCGGGGGGCCCAATGAGCAGTTCTTC | CASRSNGGGPNEQFF
TRBJ2-5 | TRBV15 | - | 14 | few | TGTGCCACCAGCAGAGTTACAGACCAAGAGACCCAGTACTTC | CATSRVTDQETQYF
TRBJ2-5 | TRBV5-6 | - | 11 | - | TGTGCCAGCAGCTTGAAAGAGACCCAGTACTTC | CASSLKETQYF
TRBJ2-5 | TRBV5-6 | TRBD2 | 15 | - | TGTGCCAGCAGCAGGGGACTAGAGGCCGAAGAGACCCAGTACTTC | CASSRGLEAEETQYF
TRBJ1-1 | TRBV6-6 | TRBD1 | 13 | - | TGTGCCAGCACCCAGACAGGGTACGCTGAAGCTTTCTTT | CASTQTGYAEAFF
TRBJ2-1 | TRBV6-1 | TRBD2 | 14 | once | TGTGCCAGCAGTGAGACTAGCAGGTACAATGAGCAGTTCTTC | CASSETSRYNEQFF
TRBJ1-2 | TRBV11-2 | - | 13 | - | TGTGAACAATGGGCAGGTTGGTCCGTGGGCTACACCTTC | CEQWAGWSVGYTF
TRBJ2-5 | TRBV28 | - | 14 | once | TGTGCCAGCAGCGACGGGGGCCCGAGGGAGACCCAGTACTTC | CASSDGGPRETQYF
TRBJ2-5 | TRBV30 | TRBD2 | 17 | - | TGTGCCTGGAGTGTACTGTCCGGACTAGCGGGAGTTCTGACCCAGTACTTC | CAWSVLSGLAGVLTQYF
TRBJ2-2 | TRBV9 | TRBD2 | 13 | - | TGTGCCAGCAGCCCACTAGCGACCGGGGAGCTGTTTTTT | CASSPLATGELFF
TRBJ1-2 | TRBV5-1 | - | 15 | - | TGCGCCAGCAGCTTGGAATGGCGGAATAACTATGGCTACACCTTC | CASSLEWRNNYGYTF
TRBJ2-2 | TRBV7-2 | TRBD2 | 16 | - | TGTGCCAGCAGCCCGGGAGGGTCGGGGAGCCACGGGGAGCTGTTTTTT | CASSPGGSGSHGELFF
TRBJ1-4 | TRBV4-3 | TRBD1 | 15 | - | TGCGCCAGCAGCCAAGAGACAGGGTCTAATGAAAAACTGTTTTTT | CASSQETGSNEKLFF
TRBJ2-5 | TRBV6-6 | TRBD2 | 16 | - | TGTGCCAGCAGTTCAACTAGCGGGAGCGAACAAGAGACCCAGTACTTC | CASSSTSGSEQETQYF
TRBJ2-2 | TRBV11-3 | TRBD2 | 15 | few | TGTGCCAGCAGCTCGGGACTAGCATATTCCGGGGAGCTGTTTTTT | CASSSGLAYSGELFF
TRBJ2-3 | TRBV7-9 | - | 13 | - | TGTGCCAGCAGCTTAGGCAAGGACCATACGCAGTATTTT | CASSLGKDHTQYF
TRBJ1-3 | TRBV7-9 | - | 14 | - | TGTGCCAGCAGCTTAGGTTCCATTGAAAACACCATATATTTT | CASSLGSIENTIYF
TRBJ2-2 | TRBV27 | TRBD1 | 14 | few | TGTGCCAGCAGTTCGTACAGGGGTGCCGGGGAGCTGTTTTTT | CASSSYRGAGELFF
TRBJ2-3 | TRBV5-6 | - | 13 | - | TGTGCCAGCACCCGACCGGGGGCAGATACGCAGTATTTT | CASTRPGADTQYF
TRBJ2-1 | TRBV14 | TRBD2 | 17 | - | TGTGCCAGCAGCCCGGGACTAGCGGGAGGGAAGTACAATGAGCAGTTCTTC | CASSPGLAGGKYNEQFF